This T cell receptor (beta chain) was retrieved from a study of blood T cell repertoires in COVID-19. Trimming stripped 1 base from V and 13 bases from J, with 13 bases between. CDR3 length: 12 residues. Germline lookup yields CDR1 SGHTA and CDR2 FQGNSA. This clone has only one observation. Here immunoSEQ multiplex PCR was the method, and the copy in TCRdb shows in-frame clones only, minus some. This sample has about 480,000 clones, with around 87% found just once. Two consecutive negative NP/OP PCR tests, clearance, or resolved symptoms defined Cohort 3 recovery. V gene TRBV7-2 combines with J gene TRBJ1-2, with D maybe TRBD1 (6 bases). The sequenced material came from PBMCs or T cells enriched from blood (not recorded which). The source of this sequence is a woman aged 35 to 49 who had recovered from COVID-19. The CDR3 spells CASSLVQGRLTF. CDR3 DNA: TGTGCCAGCAGCTTAGTACAGGGACGGCTCACCTTC.